Each of the 15 T cell receptor beta chains below was sequenced from the same sample in a study of cytomegalovirus exposure and HLA in healthy donors. Repertoires were generated with immunoSEQ multiplex PCR, while TCRdb's copy carries only in-frame clones and drops some. Of about 64,000 clones in the sample, roughly 94% were seen once. Sample: PBMCs. The receptors here all came from a woman between 18 and 29 years old in good health and CMV-seronegative.

The V gene is TRBV27, the J gene TRBJ1-4, with TRBD1 matching over 7 bases. This CDR3 has 16 amino acids. Germline V gene lookup returns CDR1 MNHEY and CDR2 SMNVEV (reference sequence). The V and J ends lost 5 bases and 13 bases, in that order; junction bases with no gene match: 19. DNA for the CDR3: TGTGCCAGCAGTGCCCAGAATCTGAGGGGGCCAGGGGGACTGTTTTTT. Its translation: CASSAQNLRGPGGLFF.

V gene TRBV29-1 combines with J gene TRBJ1-4; 8 nucleotides match TRBD1. Germline V gene sequence: CDR1 SQVTM, CDR2 ANQGSEA. This CDR3 is built from 13 residues. V shed 6 bases and J 5 bases; nucleotides not matched to a gene: 5. For the CDR3, the DNA is TGCAGCGTATCACAGGGGGTGAATGAAAAACTGTTTTTT. This gives the protein CSVSQGVNEKLFF.

This rearrangement joins TRBV10-2 to TRBJ2-2; D gene uncertain. The CDR3 is 11 amino acids. CDR1 and CDR2 (germline): WSHSY, SAAADI. V was pared by 7 bases and J by 4 bases, with 4 bases between. The CDR3 region is CASTRTGELFF. CDR3 nucleotide sequence: TGCGCCAGCACCCGCACCGGGGAGCTGTTTTTT.

This chain uses TRBV4-2 with TRBJ2-5; 9 bases line up with TRBD2. The J call is doubtful: the DNA matches TRBJ2-7 better. This CDR3 comprises 16 residues. Germline loops: CDR1 LGHNA, CDR2 YNFKEQ. The CDR3 loop reads CASSQDSGGWSYEQYF. In DNA form, the CDR3 reads TGTGCCAGCAGCCAAGATAGCGGGGGTTGGAGCTACGAGCAGTACTTC.

This clone was seen just once. This rearrangement joins TRBV5-4 to TRBJ2-2; tentative D call: TRBD2 (5 bases). Trimming shortened V by 5 bases and J by 6 bases, and 14 bases separated the two germline ends. This CDR3 has 14 residues. The V gene's germline CDR1 is SGHNT and CDR2 YYREEE (reference sequence). The CDR3 DNA reads TGTGCCAGCAGGACTAAAGGGTCCCCCGGGGAGCTGTTTTTT. It is translated as CASRTKGSPGELFF.

This sequence joins TRBV25-1 and TRBJ2-3; 7 nucleotides line up with TRBD2. The germline gives CDR1 MGHDK, CDR2 SYGVNS. With 9 bases clipped from V and 0 bases from J, the junction kept 18 bases outside the gene matches. The CDR3 is 18 residues long. The CDR3 DNA reads TGTGCCAGTACTACTGACACTAGGGACGGGAGGAGCACAGATACGCAGTATTTT. Translation: CASTTDTRDGRSTDTQYF.

The rearrangement uses TRBV6-6 and TRBJ2-3, with 7 bases aligning to TRBD1. The CDR3 is made up of 13 amino acids. The trim removed 7 bases at V and 3 bases at J, leaving 4 bases unmatched. Germline V gene lookup returns CDR1 MNHNY and CDR2 SVGAGI (reference sequence). The CDR3 region is CASNDRETDTQYF. CDR3 sequence (DNA): TGTGCCAGCAACGACAGGGAGACAGATACGCAGTATTTT.

The genes are TRBV4-3 and TRBJ2-3, with 7 positions matching TRBD2. The CDR3 is 17 residues long. Trimming at V came to 2 bases and at J to 1 base, leaving 9 bases not matched to a gene. Germline lookup yields CDR1 LGHNA and CDR2 YSLEER. CDR3 loop: CASSQSGPGGGTDTQYF. As DNA, the CDR3 is TGCGCCAGCAGCCAATCTGGCCCGGGGGGAGGCACAGATACGCAGTATTTT.

This chain joins TRBV6-6 and TRBJ2-2, with 10 bases aligning to TRBD1. The CDR3 sequence is 15 residues long. Germline V gene lookup returns CDR1 MNHNY and CDR2 SVGAGI (reference sequence). The J segment lost 5 bases and the V segment lost 5 bases, leaving 5 bases of the junction unmatched. CDR3 loop: CASSQGQGRTGELFF. CDR3 bases: TGTGCCAGCAGTCAGGGACAGGGGCGTACCGGGGAGCTGTTTTTT.

The chain couples TRBV28 to TRBJ1-5; D is unclear. The germline V gene encodes CDR1 MDHEN and CDR2 SYDVKM. CDR3 size: 13 residues. V was shortened by 3 bases and J by 0 bases, with 3 bases between the two germline ends. The CDR3 loop reads CASSFGSNQPQHF. DNA of the CDR3: TGTGCCAGCAGTTTCGGTAGCAATCAGCCCCAGCATTTT. The variable domain in full, with the rest retrieved from reference TRBV28 and TRBJ1-5, is DVKVTQSSRYLVKRTGEKVFLECVQDMDHENMFWYRQDPGLGLRLIYFSYDVKMKEKGDIPEGYSVSREKKERFSLILESASTNQTSMYLCASSFGSNQPQHFGDGTRLSIL.

The rearrangement joins TRBV18 to TRBJ1-3; the D is unclear. V gave up 3 bases and J gave up 0 bases, with 9 bases separating them. This CDR3 has 15 residues. CDR1 is KGHSH and CDR2 is LQKENI in the germline V gene. The chain's CDR3 is CASSPAANSGNTIYF. For the CDR3, the DNA is TGTGCCAGCTCACCGGCGGCGAACTCTGGAAACACCATATATTTT.

This chain connects TRBV10-1 to TRBJ1-3; D is undetermined. The CDR3 is 13 amino acids. Trimming stripped 3 bases from V and 4 bases from J, with 7 bases between. Per germline, CDR1 WNHNN and CDR2 SYGVQD (reference sequence). CDR3 protein: CASSDPFGNTIYF. CDR3 bases: TGCGCCAGCAGTGACCCGTTCGGAAACACCATATATTTT.

The V gene is TRBV11-3, the J gene TRBJ2-7; possible D gene TRBD1, 6 bases. Germline values: CDR1 SGHNT, CDR2 YENEEA. This CDR3 is 13 amino acids long. V shed 7 bases and J shed 6 bases, with 16 bases lying between them. CDR3 nucleotides: TGTGCCAGCAACGAGGACAGAGTCTCCGAGCAGTACTTC. Protein product: CASNEDRVSEQYF.

V and J are TRBV7-3 and TRBJ2-3, with unresolved D. Germline assignment: CDR1 SGHTA and CDR2 FQGTGA. This CDR3 region has 13 residues. V was pared by 3 bases and J by 6 bases, with 10 bases between. In DNA form, the CDR3 reads TGTGCCAGCAGCTTCCAGGTTTTTGATACGCAGTATTTT. Translation gives CASSFQVFDTQYF.

This chain connects TRBV5-4 to TRBJ2-3, with 7 bases identical to TRBD1. Germline lookup yields CDR1 SGHNT and CDR2 YYREEE (reference sequence). The CDR3 has 14 amino acids. The junction had 5 bases not matched to a gene; V was cut back by 3 bases and J by 4 bases. CDR3 bases: TGTGCCAGCAGCTCGGAACAGGGGTCAGATACGCAGTATTTT. This encodes CASSSEQGSDTQYF.